Listed here are 9 T cell receptor beta chains from one sample, sequenced in a study of T cells after yellow fever vaccination. A single record per CDR3 protein comes from TCRdb applying MiXCR to the 5' RACE reads. This sample has 20,000 to 25,000 distinct CDR3 sequences, with around 3.4% found just once. The specimen was PBMCs, either bulk or a sorted T-cell subset (CD4+, CD8+, memory, or dextramer-sorted; not recorded which), collected roughly seven weeks after the first yellow fever vaccination. These receptors all come from a man younger than 30 who received the YFV17D yellow fever vaccine.

This clonotype was counted ten times or more. The CDR3 here is CASRPGQGDGELFF. The CDR3 DNA sequence: TGCGCCAGCAGACCGGGACAGGGGGACGGGGAGCTGTTTTTT. This chain links TRBV5-1 with TRBJ2-2; 11 bases line up with TRBD1. The CDR3 is 14 amino acids. Trimming took 5 bases from V and 7 from J; bases not matched to a gene: 4. Germline loops: CDR1 SGHRS, CDR2 YFSETQ. The full variable domain, completed using reference TRBV5-1 and TRBJ2-2, is KAGVTQTPRYLIKTRGQQVTLSCSPISGHRSVSWYQQTPGQGLQFLFEYFSETQRNKGNFPGRFSGRQFSNSRSEMNVSTLELGDSALYLCASRPGQGDGELFFGEGSRLTVL.

This clonotype was seen many times. The chain carries TRBV5-4 and TRBJ2-6; the D is unclear. Between the trimmed V and J ends, which lost 4 bases and 0 bases, there was a span of 11 bases. The CDR3 consists of 16 residues. The germline V gene encodes CDR1 SGHNT and CDR2 YYREEE (reference sequence). The CDR3 DNA is TGTGCCAGCAGCCTTACAGCGAGCTCTGGGGCCAACGTCCTGACTTTC. This gives the protein CASSLTASSGANVLTF.

This clonotype was detected many times. The chain recombines TRBV10-2 with TRBJ2-1; 8 positions agree with TRBD2. The CDR3 runs to 14 residues. J lost 2 bases, V lost 6 bases, and 3 bases had no gene match. Germline assignment: CDR1 WSHSY and CDR2 SAAADI. The CDR3 bases are TGCGCCAGCAGGGGGACTAGTACCTACAATGAGCAGTTCTTC. Protein sequence: CASRGTSTYNEQFF.

This clonotype was picked up many times. The chain joins TRBV20-1 to TRBJ1-2, with a possible D match to TRBD1 (5 bases). Looked up from germline, CDR1 is DFQATT and CDR2 is SNEGSKA (reference sequence). The CDR3 contains 12 residues. Trimming shortened V by 6 bases and J by 8 bases, and 16 bases separated the two germline ends. Written as DNA, the CDR3 is TGCAGTGCAAGGGGAAGCGGGGAGGGCTACACCTTC. It translates to CSARGSGEGYTF.

This clonotype was found many times. The chain joins TRBV3-1 to TRBJ1-3, with D maybe TRBD1 (6 bases). V gave up 3 bases and J gave up 0 bases, with 12 bases separating them. This CDR3 region has 16 residues. Germline V gene sequence: CDR1 LGHDT, CDR2 YNNKEL (reference sequence). CDR3 sequence: CASSQTGLISGNTIYF. Here the CDR3 DNA reads TGTGCCAGCAGCCAGACAGGACTTATCTCTGGAAACACCATATATTTT.

This clonotype has a count of ten or more. The V gene is TRBV7-9, the J gene TRBJ2-3; 7 bases map to TRBD1. The V and J ends lost 7 bases and 2 bases, in that order; junction bases with no gene match: 6. CDR3 length: 14 amino acids. Germline-derived CDR1 and CDR2 are SEHNR and FQNEAQ (reference sequence). The CDR3 spells CASNRQGPTDTQYF. Here the CDR3 DNA reads TGTGCCAGCAACCGACAGGGACCCACAGATACGCAGTATTTT.

This clonotype was recorded many times. The gene calls are TRBV5-1 and TRBJ2-7; 8 bases map to TRBD1. The CDR3 spans 13 residues. The V and J ends lost 2 bases and 6 bases, in that order; junction bases with no gene match: 4. CDR1 is SGHRS and CDR2 is YFSETQ in the germline V gene. The CDR3 loop is CASSFGQGTEQYF. The CDR3 DNA follows: TGCGCCAGCAGCTTCGGACAGGGTACCGAGCAGTACTTC.

This clonotype was counted many times. The chain combines TRBV7-2 with TRBJ2-3; D is ambiguous. The CDR3 sequence is 13 residues long. Germline V gene sequence: CDR1 SGHTA, CDR2 FQGNSA. Trimming removed 4 bases at V and 6 bases at J, with 11 bases between. The CDR3 bases are TGTGCCAGCAGCTGGACCGTAGGCGATACGCAGTATTTT. This gives the protein CASSWTVGDTQYF.

This clonotype was detected many times. The chain combines TRBV5-1 with TRBJ1-4, with 10 nucleotides matching TRBD1. CDR1 is SGHRS, CDR2 YFSETQ, per germline. Unmatched junction bases numbered 7, after V lost 4 bases and J lost 7 bases. The CDR3 spans 15 residues. The CDR3 region has the DNA TGCGCCAGCAGCCTCCGGACAGGGGGGAGTGAAAAACTGTTTTTT. Residues: CASSLRTGGSEKLFF.